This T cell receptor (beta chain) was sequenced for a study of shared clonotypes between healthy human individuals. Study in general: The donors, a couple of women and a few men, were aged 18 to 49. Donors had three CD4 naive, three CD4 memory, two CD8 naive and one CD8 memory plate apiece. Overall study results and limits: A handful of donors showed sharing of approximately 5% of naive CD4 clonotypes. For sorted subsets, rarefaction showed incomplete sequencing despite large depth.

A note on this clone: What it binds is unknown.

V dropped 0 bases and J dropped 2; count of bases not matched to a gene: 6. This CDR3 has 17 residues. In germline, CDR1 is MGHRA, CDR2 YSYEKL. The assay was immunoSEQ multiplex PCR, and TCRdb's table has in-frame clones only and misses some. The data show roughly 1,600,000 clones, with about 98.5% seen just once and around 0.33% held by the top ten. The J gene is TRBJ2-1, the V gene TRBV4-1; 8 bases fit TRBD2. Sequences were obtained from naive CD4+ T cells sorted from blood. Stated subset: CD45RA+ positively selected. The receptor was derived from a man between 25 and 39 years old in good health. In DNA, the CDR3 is TGCGCCAGCAGCCAAGAGGTTGCGGGAGGCGCCTACAATGAGCAGTTCTTC. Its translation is CASSQEVAGGAYNEQFF.